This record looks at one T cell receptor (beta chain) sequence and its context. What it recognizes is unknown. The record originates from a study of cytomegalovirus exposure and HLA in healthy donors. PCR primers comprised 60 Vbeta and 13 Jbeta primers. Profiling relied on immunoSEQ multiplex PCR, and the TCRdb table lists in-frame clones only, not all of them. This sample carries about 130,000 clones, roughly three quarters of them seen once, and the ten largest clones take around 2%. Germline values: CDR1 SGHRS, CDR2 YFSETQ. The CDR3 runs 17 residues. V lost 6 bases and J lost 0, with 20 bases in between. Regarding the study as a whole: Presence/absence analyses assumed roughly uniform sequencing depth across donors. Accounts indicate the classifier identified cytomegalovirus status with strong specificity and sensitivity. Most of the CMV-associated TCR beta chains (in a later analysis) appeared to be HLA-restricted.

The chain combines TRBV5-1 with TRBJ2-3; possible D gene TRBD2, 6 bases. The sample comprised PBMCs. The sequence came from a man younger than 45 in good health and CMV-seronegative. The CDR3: CASTVTVSGSSTDTQYF. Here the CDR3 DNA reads TGCGCCAGCACCGTCACAGTTAGCGGTTCTAGCACAGATACGCAGTATTTT.